These T cell receptor beta chains were read from a single sample in a study of blood T cell repertoires in COVID-19. Measured with immunoSEQ multiplex PCR; TCRdb has only the in-frame clones, and not every one. The table includes about 170,000 clones, roughly nine tenths detected once. Sequenced sample: peripheral blood. The receptors derive from an older woman with COVID-19, enrolled during active disease. The CDR3 runs from the conserved cysteine through the conserved F or W. Fields, in order: D gene, clone size, J gene, V gene, CDR3 protein, CDR3 DNA. D genes are given only for firm matches. Size values are once, few and many counts, or a class for expanded clones, and some rows have none.

TRBD2	.	TRBJ2-1	TRBV30	CAWTRSGASYNEQFF	TGTGCCTGGACCCGAAGCGGGGCCTCCTACAATGAGCAGTTCTTC
TRBD1	few	TRBJ1-2	TRBV4-1	CASSPDPQGGNYGYTF	TGCGCCAGCAGCCCTGACCCACAGGGGGGTAACTATGGCTACACCTTC
.	.	TRBJ1-2	TRBV2	CASTTYGYTF	TGTGCCAGTACTACCTATGGCTACACCTTC
TRBD2	.	TRBJ2-7	TRBV28	CASSLRGLADEQYF	TGTGCCAGCAGTTTAAGGGGACTAGCGGACGAGCAGTACTTC
TRBD2	.	TRBJ2-1	TRBV5-1	CASTFSAGDSYNEQFF	TGCGCCAGCACCTTTTCAGCGGGAGACTCCTACAATGAGCAGTTCTTC
.	.	TRBJ2-7	TRBV6-6	CASSRRPQSTGVRRYEQYF	TGTGCCAGCAGTCGCAGGCCCCAGTCGACAGGAGTAAGGAGATACGAGCAGTACTTC
TRBD1	few	TRBJ2-7	TRBV18	CASSPGTGDEQYF	TGTGCCAGCTCCCCCGGGACAGGGGACGAGCAGTACTTC
TRBD2	.	TRBJ2-1	TRBV30	CACGRSGKYNEQFF	TGTGCCTGTGGTCGAAGCGGGAAGTACAATGAGCAGTTCTTC
.	.	TRBJ2-2	TRBV14	CASSPLSRQPTGELFF	TGTGCCAGCAGCCCACTATCTCGACAGCCCACCGGGGAGCTGTTTTTT
.	.	TRBJ1-1	TRBV10-3	CAIKDVGAGWDTEAFF	TGTGCCATCAAGGATGTGGGGGCGGGTTGGGACACTGAAGCTTTCTTT
.	.	TRBJ2-7	TRBV19	CASRDGTYEQYF	TGTGCCAGTAGGGACGGGACCTACGAGCAGTACTTC
TRBD2	.	TRBJ2-4	TRBV6-1	CASRELAGGAKNIQYF	TGTGCCAGCAGGGAACTAGCGGGAGGTGCCAAAAACATTCAGTACTTC
.	.	TRBJ1-1	TRBV28	CASSLSTVSRAEAFF	TGTGCCAGCAGTTTATCGACAGTCAGTAGGGCTGAAGCTTTCTTT
TRBD1	once	TRBJ2-7	TRBV4-1	CASSQYQQGGSYEQYF	TGCGCCAGCAGCCAATACCAACAGGGGGGCTCCTACGAGCAGTACTTC
.	.	TRBJ1-1	TRBV6-4	CASSGGVNTEAFF	TGTGCCAGCAGTGGCGGGGTGAACACTGAAGCTTTCTTT
TRBD2	.	TRBJ2-7	TRBV4-2	CASSHLGLAGGSEQYF	TGTGCCAGCAGCCATCTTGGACTAGCGGGAGGGTCCGAGCAGTACTTC
.	.	TRBJ1-4	TRBV4-3	CASSQDGGAGRSNEKLFF	TGCGCCAGCAGCCAAGATGGAGGGGCAGGAAGATCTAATGAAAAACTGTTTTTT
.	once	TRBJ2-2	TRBV3-1/TRBV3-2	CASSQVDTGELFF	TGTGCCAGCAGCCAAGTCGACACCGGGGAGCTGTTTTTT
.	.	TRBJ2-7	TRBV7-6	CASSGRGAHSYEQYF	TGTGCCAGCAGCGGCAGGGGGGCCCACTCCTACGAGCAGTACTTC
TRBD1	.	TRBJ2-7	TRBV15	CATSRGGTDYEQYF	TGTGCCACCAGCAGAGGTGGGACAGACTACGAGCAGTACTTC
.	once	TRBJ2-7	TRBV19	CASTSTSPYEQYF	TGTGCCAGTACGTCAACTAGCCCCTACGAGCAGTACTTC
TRBD1	.	TRBJ2-5	TRBV11-2	CASSFDRGNQETQYF	TGTGCCAGCAGCTTCGACAGGGGCAACCAAGAGACCCAGTACTTC
.	.	TRBJ1-5	TRBV4-1	CASSHNQGFGQPQHF	TGCGCCAGCAGCCACAACCAGGGGTTTGGACAGCCCCAGCATTTT
TRBD2	.	TRBJ2-5	TRBV10-3	CAISDSGRASRETQYF	TGTGCCATCAGTGATAGCGGGAGGGCCTCCCGGGAGACCCAGTACTTC
.	once	TRBJ2-6	TRBV6-6	CASSLAPGANVLTF	TGTGCCAGCAGCCTAGCCCCTGGGGCCAACGTCCTGACTTTC
TRBD2	.	TRBJ2-1	TRBV6-2/TRBV6-3	CASSRLAQLNEQFF	TGTGCCAGCAGTCGACTAGCCCAGCTCAATGAGCAGTTCTTC
.	.	TRBJ1-1	TRBV19	CASSMFRSLNTEAFF	TGTGCCAGTAGTATGTTTCGGAGCCTAAACACTGAAGCTTTCTTT
TRBD1	.	TRBJ2-1	TRBV7-7	CASSLGLGTGGNEQFF	TGTGCTAGCAGCTTAGGTTTGGGGACAGGGGGCAATGAGCAGTTCTTC
.	.	TRBJ2-1	TRBV24-1	CATSDLHGSNEQFF	TGTGCCACCAGTGATTTGCATGGCAGCAATGAGCAGTTCTTC
.	.	TRBJ1-3	TRBV7-2	CASSLSGNTIYF	TGTGCCAGCAGCCTCTCTGGAAACACCATATATTTT
TRBD1	.	TRBJ1-1	TRBV30	CAWSNRGRNTEAFF	TGTGCCTGGAGTAACAGGGGGAGGAACACTGAAGCTTTCTTT
TRBD1	.	TRBJ2-7	TRBV18	CASSPVRQGAYEQYF	TGTGCCAGCTCACCCGTTCGACAGGGGGCCTACGAGCAGTACTTC
TRBD1	.	TRBJ2-2	TRBV7-9	CAGGTGGGGELFF	TGTGCCGGCGGGACAGGGGGAGGAGGGGAGCTGTTTTTT
TRBD1	.	TRBJ2-5	TRBV9	CASSVRGTGVQETQYF	TGTGCCAGCAGCGTCCGCGGGACAGGGGTCCAAGAGACCCAGTACTTC
.	.	TRBJ1-5	TRBV5-4	CASSLAGDRQPQHF	TGTGCCAGCAGCTTGGCAGGTGACAGACAGCCCCAGCATTTT
.	.	TRBJ2-7	TRBV24-1	CATSAGTLSYEQYF	TGTGCCACCAGTGCCGGGACATTATCCTACGAGCAGTACTTC
.	.	TRBJ1-4	TRBV25-1	CASSENRQSLPNEKLFF	TGTGCCAGCAGTGAGAACAGACAATCCCTCCCTAATGAAAAACTGTTTTTT
.	.	TRBJ1-5	TRBV4-1	CASSQDPAGRNQPQHF	TGCGCCAGCAGCCAAGACCCCGCAGGCCGTAATCAGCCCCAGCATTTT
TRBD1	.	TRBJ1-4	TRBV9	CASSPQGVVNEKLFF	TGTGCCAGCAGCCCACAGGGGGTCGTAAATGAAAAACTGTTTTTT
TRBD2	.	TRBJ2-7	TRBV3-1/TRBV3-2	CASSQDASGSSYEQYF	TGTGCCAGCAGCCAAGATGCCAGCGGGAGCTCCTACGAGCAGTACTTC
.	.	TRBJ1-2	TRBV9	CASSVVVGRRANYGYTF	TGTGCCAGCAGCGTAGTAGTGGGGCGGAGGGCTAACTATGGCTACACCTTC
TRBD1	.	TRBJ2-1	TRBV25-1	CASRRRQGADNEQFF	TGTGCCAGCAGGAGAAGACAGGGAGCAGACAATGAGCAGTTCTTC
.	.	TRBJ2-7	TRBV10-2	CASSPPGSEQYF	TGCGCCAGCAGTCCCCCAGGGTCCGAGCAGTACTTC
TRBD2	.	TRBJ2-2	TRBV4-3	CASSLTSGDTGELFF	TGCGCCAGCAGCCTGACTAGCGGGGATACCGGGGAGCTGTTTTTT
.	.	TRBJ2-2	TRBV19	CASSIALNTGELFF	TGTGCCAGTAGTATTGCACTGAACACCGGGGAGCTGTTTTTT
TRBD2	once	TRBJ2-3	TRBV7-3	CASSSLSGRAKDTQYF	TGTGCCAGCAGCTCCCTCAGCGGGAGGGCCAAAGATACGCAGTATTTT
.	.	TRBJ2-1	TRBV30	CAWIFRDYANEQFF	TGTGCCTGGATATTCCGAGACTATGCGAATGAGCAGTTCTTC
TRBD1	.	TRBJ2-7	TRBV5-1	CASSLGGTAYEQYF	TGCGCCAGCAGCTTGGGAGGGACAGCCTACGAGCAGTACTTC
.	.	TRBJ2-7	TRBV11-3	CASSLGAGLSYEQYF	TGTGCCAGCAGCTTAGGGGCGGGACTGTCCTACGAGCAGTACTTC
TRBD1	.	TRBJ1-2	TRBV10-3	CATADRGLPSYGYTF	TGTGCCACCGCGGACAGGGGGCTGCCCTCCTATGGCTACACCTTC
.	once	TRBJ2-5	TRBV5-1	CASSQPKETQYF	TGCGCCAGCAGCCAACCTAAAGAGACCCAGTACTTC
TRBD1	.	TRBJ1-4	TRBV6-2/TRBV6-3	CASSYSMGTAYEKLFF	TGTGCCAGCAGTTACTCGATGGGGACAGCCTACGAAAAACTGTTTTTT
.	.	TRBJ2-5	TRBV19	CASKPGTYQETQYF	TGTGCCAGTAAGCCAGGCACGTACCAAGAGACCCAGTACTTC
TRBD2	.	TRBJ2-5	TRBV7-2	CASSLGLAGGGETQYF	TGTGCCAGCAGCTTAGGGCTAGCGGGAGGGGGAGAGACCCAGTACTTC
.	few	TRBJ2-6	TRBV4-3	CASSQDWGTPGANVLTF	TGCGCCAGCAGCCAAGATTGGGGGACTCCGGGGGCCAACGTCCTGACTTTC
TRBD2	.	TRBJ2-3	TRBV7-3	CASSGLAGVSDTQYF	TGTGCCAGCAGTGGACTAGCGGGAGTGTCAGATACGCAGTATTTT
.	.	TRBJ1-4	TRBV6-1	CASSARQRSEKLFF	TGTGCCAGCAGCGCCCGGCAACGGAGTGAAAAACTGTTTTTT